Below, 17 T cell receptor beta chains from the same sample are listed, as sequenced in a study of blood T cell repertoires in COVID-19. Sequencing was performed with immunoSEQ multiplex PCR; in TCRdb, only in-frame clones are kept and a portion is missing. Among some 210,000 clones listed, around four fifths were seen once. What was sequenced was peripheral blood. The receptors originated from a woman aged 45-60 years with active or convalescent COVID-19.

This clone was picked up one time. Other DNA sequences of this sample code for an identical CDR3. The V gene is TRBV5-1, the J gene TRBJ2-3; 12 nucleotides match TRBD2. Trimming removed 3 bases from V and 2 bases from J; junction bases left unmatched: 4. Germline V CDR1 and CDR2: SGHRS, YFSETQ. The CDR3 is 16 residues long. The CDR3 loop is CASSSGLAGSTDTQYF. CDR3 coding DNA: TGCGCCAGCAGCTCCGGACTAGCGGGATCCACAGATACGCAGTATTTT.

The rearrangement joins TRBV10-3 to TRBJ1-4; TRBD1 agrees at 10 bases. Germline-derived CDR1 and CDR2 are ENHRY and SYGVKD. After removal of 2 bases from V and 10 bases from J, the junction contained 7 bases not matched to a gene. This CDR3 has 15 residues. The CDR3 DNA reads TGTGCCATCAGTGAGCCCGGGACAGGGGCTGGAAAACTGTTTTTT. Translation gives CAISEPGTGAGKLFF.

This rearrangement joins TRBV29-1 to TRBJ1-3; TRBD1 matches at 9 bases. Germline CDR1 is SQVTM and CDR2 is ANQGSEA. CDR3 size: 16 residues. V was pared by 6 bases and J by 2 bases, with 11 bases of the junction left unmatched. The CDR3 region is CSVLLPGQGTGNTIYF. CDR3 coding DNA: TGCAGCGTATTACTACCGGGACAGGGAACTGGAAACACCATATATTTT.

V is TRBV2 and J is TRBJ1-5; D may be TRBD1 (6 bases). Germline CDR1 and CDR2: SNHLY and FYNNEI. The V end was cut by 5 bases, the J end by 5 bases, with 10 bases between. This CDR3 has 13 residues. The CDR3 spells CASSPTGHQPQHF. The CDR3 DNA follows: TGTGCCAGCAGTCCGACAGGTCATCAGCCCCAGCATTTT.

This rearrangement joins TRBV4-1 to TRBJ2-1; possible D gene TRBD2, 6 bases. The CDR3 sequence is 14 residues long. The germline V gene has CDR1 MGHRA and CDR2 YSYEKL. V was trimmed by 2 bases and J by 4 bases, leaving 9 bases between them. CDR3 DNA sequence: TGCGCCAGCAGCCAACTAGCGTTATACAATGAGCAGTTCTTC. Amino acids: CASSQLALYNEQFF.

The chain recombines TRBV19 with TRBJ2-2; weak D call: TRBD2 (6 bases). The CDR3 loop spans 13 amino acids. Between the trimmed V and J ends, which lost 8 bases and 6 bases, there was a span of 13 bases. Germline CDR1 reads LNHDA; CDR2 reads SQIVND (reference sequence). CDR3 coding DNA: TGTGCCAGTTGCGGGACCCCCGCCGGGGAGCTGTTTTTT. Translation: CASCGTPAGELFF.

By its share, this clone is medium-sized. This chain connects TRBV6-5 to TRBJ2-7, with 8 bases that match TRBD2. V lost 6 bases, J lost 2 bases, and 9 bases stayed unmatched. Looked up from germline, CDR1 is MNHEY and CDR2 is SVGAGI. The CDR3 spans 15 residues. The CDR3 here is CASRLGRGEAYEQYV. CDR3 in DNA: TGTGCCAGCAGACTCGGGCGGGGGGAAGCCTACGAGCAGTACGTC.

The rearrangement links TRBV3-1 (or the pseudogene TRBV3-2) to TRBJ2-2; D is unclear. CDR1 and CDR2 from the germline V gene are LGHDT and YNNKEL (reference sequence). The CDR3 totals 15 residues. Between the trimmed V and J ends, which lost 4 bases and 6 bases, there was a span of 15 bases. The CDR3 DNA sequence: TGTGCCAGCAGCCTAAATGGCCGTGGCCCCGGGGAGCTGTTTTTT. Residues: CASSLNGRGPGELFF.

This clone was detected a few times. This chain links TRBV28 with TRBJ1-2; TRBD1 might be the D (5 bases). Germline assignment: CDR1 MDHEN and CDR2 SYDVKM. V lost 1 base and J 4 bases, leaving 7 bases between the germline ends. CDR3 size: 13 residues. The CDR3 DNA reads TGTGCCAGCAGTTTATACCAGGGCTATGGCTACACCTTC. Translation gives CASSLYQGYGYTF.

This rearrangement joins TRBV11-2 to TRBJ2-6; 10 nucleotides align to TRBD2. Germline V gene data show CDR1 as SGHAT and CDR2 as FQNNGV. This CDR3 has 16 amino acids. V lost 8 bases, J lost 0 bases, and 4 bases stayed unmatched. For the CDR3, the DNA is TGTGCCAGCCGAACTAGCGGGGACTCTGGGGCCAACGTCCTGACTTTC. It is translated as CASRTSGDSGANVLTF.

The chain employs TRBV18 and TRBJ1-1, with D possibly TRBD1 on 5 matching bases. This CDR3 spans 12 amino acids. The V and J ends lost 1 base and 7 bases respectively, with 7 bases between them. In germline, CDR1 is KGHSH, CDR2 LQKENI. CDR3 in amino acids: CASSPLQGEAFF. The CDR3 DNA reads TGTGCCAGCTCACCACTCCAGGGTGAAGCTTTCTTT.

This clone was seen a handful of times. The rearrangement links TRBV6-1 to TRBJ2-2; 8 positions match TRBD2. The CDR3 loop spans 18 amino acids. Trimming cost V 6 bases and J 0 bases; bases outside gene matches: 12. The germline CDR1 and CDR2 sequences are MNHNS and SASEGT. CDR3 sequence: CASRELAERLANTGELFF. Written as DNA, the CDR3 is TGTGCCAGCAGGGAACTAGCGGAGAGGTTGGCGAACACCGGGGAGCTGTTTTTT.

The CDR3 region has the DNA TGTGCCAGCAGTTTAGGGCGGCTAGCGTATGAGCAGTTCTTC. Translation gives CASSLGRLAYEQFF. The chain joins TRBV27 to TRBJ2-1, with a tentative D call TRBD2 (6 bases). Looked up from germline, CDR1 is MNHEY and CDR2 is SMNVEV (reference sequence). V was shortened by 2 bases and J by 8 bases, with 13 bases between the two germline ends. The CDR3 sequence is 14 residues long.

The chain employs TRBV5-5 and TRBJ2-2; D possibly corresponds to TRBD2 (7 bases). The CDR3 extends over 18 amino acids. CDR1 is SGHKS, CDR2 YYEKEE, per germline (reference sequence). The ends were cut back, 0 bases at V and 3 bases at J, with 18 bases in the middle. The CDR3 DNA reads TGTGCCAGCAGCTTGGAATCCCCAGGGAGGGGGGACACCGGGGAGCTGTTTTTT. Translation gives CASSLESPGRGDTGELFF.

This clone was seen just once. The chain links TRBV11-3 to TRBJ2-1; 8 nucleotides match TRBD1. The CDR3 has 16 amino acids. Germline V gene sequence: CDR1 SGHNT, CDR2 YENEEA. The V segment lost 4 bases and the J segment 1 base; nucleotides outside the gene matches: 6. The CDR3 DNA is TGTGCCAGCAGCTCTCAGGGGGCGTATTCCTACAATGAGCAGTTCTTC. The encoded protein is CASSSQGAYSYNEQFF.

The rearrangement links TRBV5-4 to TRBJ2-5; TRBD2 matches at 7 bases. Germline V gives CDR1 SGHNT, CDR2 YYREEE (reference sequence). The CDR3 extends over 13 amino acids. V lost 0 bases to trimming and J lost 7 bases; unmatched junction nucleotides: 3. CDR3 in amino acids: CASSLGEGGTQYF. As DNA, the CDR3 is TGTGCCAGCAGCTTGGGGGAGGGTGGGACCCAGTACTTC.

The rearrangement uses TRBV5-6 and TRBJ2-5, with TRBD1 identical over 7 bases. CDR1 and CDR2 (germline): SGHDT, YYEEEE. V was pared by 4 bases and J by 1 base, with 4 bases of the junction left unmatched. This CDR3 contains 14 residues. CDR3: CASSKGQTQETQYF. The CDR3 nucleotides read TGTGCCAGCAGCAAGGGACAGACCCAAGAGACCCAGTACTTC.